The 30 T cell receptor beta chains in this list originate from one sample, sequenced in a study of blood T cell repertoires in COVID-19. Produced via immunoSEQ multiplex PCR; TCRdb's table is partial and in-frame only. The repertoire has approximately 170,000 clones, about 85% of them found once; the top ten carry 1% to 1.4%. The material sequenced was peripheral blood. The receptors were sampled from a man in his thirties or forties with acute or convalescent COVID-19.

This clone was detected only a few times. The chain links TRBV14 to TRBJ1-1, with D possibly matching TRBD1 (6 bases). V lost 6 bases and J lost 3, with 14 bases in between. The CDR3 loop spans 14 amino acids. Germline assignment: CDR1 SGHDN and CDR2 FVKESK. The CDR3 nucleotides are TGTGCCAGCAGGCCCACGGGACACCACACTGAAGCTTTCTTT. It translates to CASRPTGHHTEAFF. The variable domain in full, completed from reference TRBV14 and TRBJ1-1, reads EAGVTQFPSHSVIEKGQTVTLRCDPISGHDNLYWYRRVMGKEIKFLLHFVKESKQDESGMPNNRFLAERTGGTYSTLKVQPAELEDSGVYFCASRPTGHHTEAFFGQGTRLTVV.

The chain uses TRBV5-1 and TRBJ1-5; no definite D call. The germline V gene encodes CDR1 SGHRS and CDR2 YFSETQ. This CDR3 region has 14 residues. The V end was cut by 0 bases, the J end by 6 bases, with 10 bases between. As DNA, the CDR3 is TGCGCCAGCAGCTTGGATGGCAGATTTCAGCCCCAGCATTTT. This sequence encodes CASSLDGRFQPQHF. Full variable domain (outside the CDR3, taken from reference TRBV5-1 and TRBJ1-5): KAGVTQTPRYLIKTRGQQVTLSCSPISGHRSVSWYQQTPGQGLQFLFEYFSETQRNKGNFPGRFSGRQFSNSRSEMNVSTLELGDSALYLCASSLDGRFQPQHFGDGTRLSIL.

This chain uses TRBV25-1 with TRBJ1-2, with D tentatively TRBD1 (5 bases). The germline CDR1 and CDR2 sequences are MGHDK and SYGVNS. This CDR3 has 13 residues. Trimming cost V 3 bases and J 5 bases, with 10 bases left between them. CDR3 loop: CASSDRRGYGYTF. The CDR3 DNA reads as TGTGCCAGCAGTGATAGGAGGGGATATGGCTACACCTTC.

The genes are TRBV12-5 and TRBJ2-6; tentative D call: TRBD2 (6 bases). Germline V gene data show CDR1 as LGHNT and CDR2 as FRNRAP. The CDR3 has 15 residues. V lost 2 bases and J 14 bases, leaving 19 bases between the germline ends. In nucleotides, the CDR3 is TGTGCTAGTGGTTTGTTTCCCGGGGGAGCCACCATCCTGACTTTC. Translation: CASGLFPGGATILTF. Full variable domain (remainder filled in from reference TRBV12-5 and TRBJ2-6): DARVTQTPRHKVTEMGQEVTMRCQPILGHNTVFWYRQTMMQGLELLAYFRNRAPLDDSGMPKDRFSAEMPDATLATLKIQPSEPRDSAVYFCASGLFPGGATILTFGAGSRLTVL.

The CDR3 region has the DNA TGTGCCAGCAGTTCCTCGACAGGGAACACTGAAGCTTTCTTT. This encodes CASSSSTGNTEAFF. The rearrangement joins TRBV6-5 to TRBJ1-1; tentatively, D is TRBD1 (6 bases). Germline V lookup: CDR1 MNHEY, CDR2 SVGAGI. V was clipped by 4 bases and J by 1 base, with 10 bases between them. This CDR3 is 14 amino acids long.

The chain joins TRBV19 to TRBJ2-1, with 8 bases matching TRBD2. This CDR3 has 15 amino acids. Germline CDR1 LNHDA, CDR2 SQIVND (reference sequence). The trim removed 6 bases at V and 2 bases at J, leaving 6 bases unmatched. CDR3: CASSPRLAPYNEQFF. The CDR3 region has the DNA TGTGCCAGTAGCCCAAGACTAGCGCCCTACAATGAGCAGTTCTTC. The variable domain in full, with the rest retrieved from reference TRBV19 and TRBJ2-1, is DGGITQSPKYLFRKEGQNVTLSCEQNLNHDAMYWYRQDPGQGLRLIYYSQIVNDFQKGDIAEGYSVSREKKESFPLTVTSAQKNPTAFYLCASSPRLAPYNEQFFGPGTRLTVL.

This chain's CDR3 is CASSSPPGTQYF. The CDR3 DNA sequence: TGTGCCAGCAGTTCCCCGCCCGGTACGCAGTATTTT. The chain couples TRBV27 to TRBJ2-3; no definite D call. V was shortened by 4 bases and J by 8 bases, with 10 bases between the two germline ends. Germline CDR1 and CDR2: MNHEY and SMNVEV (reference sequence). The CDR3 covers 12 residues.

The chain joins TRBV2 to TRBJ1-6; D may be TRBD1 (5 bases). Germline V lookup: CDR1 SNHLY, CDR2 FYNNEI. This CDR3 comprises 14 residues. V lost 0 bases and J 13 bases, leaving 13 bases between the germline ends. CDR3 loop: CASSEAAGRGPLHF. The CDR3 DNA follows: TGTGCCAGCAGTGAAGCTGCCGGGCGGGGGCCCCTCCACTTT.

The chain recombines TRBV7-3 with TRBJ1-3, with 9 bases aligning to TRBD1. The CDR3 sequence is 16 residues long. V shed 5 bases, J shed 2 bases, and the junction held 7 bases outside the gene matches. Per the germline V gene, CDR1 is SGHTA and CDR2 is FQGTGA. The CDR3 sequence: CASSPQGTGTGNTIYF. CDR3 nucleotides: TGTGCCAGCAGCCCCCAAGGGACAGGGACTGGAAACACCATATATTTT.

About this clone itself: The conserved final phenylalanine or tryptophan is absent from the CDR3, which likely points to a read error. It is unclear where the CDR3 begins or ends on the DNA, so no DNA is shown, and the CDR3 is as TCRdb lists it. The chain links TRBV30 to TRBJ2-7; the table gives TRBD1 as D, unverified against the DNA. Per germline, CDR1 GTSNPN and CDR2 SVGIG (reference sequence). A total of 9 residues make up the CDR3, ends included. The CDR3 spells CAWSVKGDR.

The CDR3 DNA is TGCGCCAGCAGTTCAAACATACAGGGGAGCACAGATACGCAGTATTTT. This sequence encodes CASSSNIQGSTDTQYF. The chain has TRBV5-1 and TRBJ2-3; 7 positions match TRBD1. The CDR3 spans 16 residues. V trimming: 5 bases; J trimming: 0 bases; junction bases outside the gene matches: 9. CDR1 and CDR2 (germline): SGHRS, YFSETQ.

The chain recombines TRBV5-1 with TRBJ1-3; no definite D call. V was trimmed by 5 bases and J by 4 bases, leaving 10 bases between them. Germline assignment: CDR1 SGHRS and CDR2 YFSETQ. This CDR3 is 13 amino acids long. CDR3 region: CASSWTTGNTIYF. CDR3 nucleotide sequence: TGCGCCAGCAGTTGGACTACAGGAAACACCATATATTTT.

The chain uses TRBV7-3 and TRBJ1-2; D is possibly TRBD1 (5 bases). CDR3 size: 15 residues. Trimming removed 0 bases at V and 4 bases at J, with 12 bases between. Per the germline V gene, CDR1 is SGHTA and CDR2 is FQGTGA. CDR3 loop: CASSLTPEGTYGYTF. CDR3 DNA sequence: TGTGCCAGCAGCTTAACGCCGGAGGGGACCTATGGCTACACCTTC. Based on the CDR3 plus reference TRBV7-3 and TRBJ1-2, the full variable domain is GAGVSQTPSNKVTEKGKYVELRCDPISGHTALYWYRQSLGQGPEFLIYFQGTGAADDSGLPNDRFFAVRPEGSVSTLKIQRTERGDSAVYLCASSLTPEGTYGYTFGSGTRLTVV.

The gene calls are TRBV15 and TRBJ1-3, with a possible D match to TRBD1 (5 bases). Per the germline V gene, CDR1 is LNHNV and CDR2 is YYDKDF (reference sequence). V was pared by 2 bases and J by 4 bases, with 30 bases between. The CDR3 is 21 amino acids. The CDR3 sequence: CATSRFKTDRLQGWRGNTIYF. DNA of the CDR3: TGTGCCACCAGCAGATTCAAGACGGACCGTCTTCAGGGCTGGAGAGGAAACACCATATATTTT.

A few counts support this clone. V usage is TRBV2 and J usage is TRBJ2-2; D gene uncertain. Germline assignment: CDR1 SNHLY and CDR2 FYNNEI. The V gene lost 8 bases and the J gene lost 9 bases, with 10 bases spanning the gap. This CDR3 has 11 residues. CDR3 bases: TGTGCCAGCTCGGCAGCGAGGGAGCTGTTTTTT. Translated, it gives CASSAARELFF.

The chain joins TRBV7-9 to TRBJ1-6, with TRBD1 identical over 7 bases. Germline V lookup: CDR1 SEHNR, CDR2 FQNEAQ (reference sequence). The V and J ends lost 5 bases and 9 bases, in that order; junction bases with no gene match: 10. The CDR3 has 15 residues. CDR3 nucleotides: TGTGCCAGCAGCCCCCCGACAGGGCTCGGTTCACCCCTCCACTTT. Translation: CASSPPTGLGSPLHF.

J is TRBJ2-1 and V is TRBV2; 8 bases map to TRBD1. In germline, CDR1 is SNHLY, CDR2 FYNNEI. V lost 6 bases, J lost 15 bases, and 13 bases stayed unmatched. The length of the CDR3 is 13 residues. CDR3 region: CASSGQGLLIMFF. The CDR3 bases are TGTGCCAGCAGCGGACAGGGCCTATTGATAATGTTCTTC.

There are a few counts of this clone. V usage is TRBV9 and J usage is TRBJ1-2; no clear D gene. The V and J ends lost 0 bases and 4 bases respectively, with 13 bases between them. This CDR3 has 15 amino acids. Germline loops: CDR1 SGDLS, CDR2 YYNGEE. The DNA of the CDR3 is TGTGCCAGCAGCGTAGAGCTCGGTCTGTCCTATGGCTACACCTTC. Its translation: CASSVELGLSYGYTF.

The chain combines TRBV28 with TRBJ1-3; D is unresolved. Germline CDR1 and CDR2: MDHEN and SYDVKM. CDR3 length: 18 residues. The V end was cut by 5 bases, the J end by 0 bases, with 20 bases between. The CDR3 DNA follows: TGTGCCAGCAGTCCACCCCCCCTCGGGTTCTTCTCTGGAAACACCATATATTTT. It specifies CASSPPPLGFFSGNTIYF.

V usage is TRBV2 and J usage is TRBJ1-5; possibly TRBD1 for D (6 bases). The V end was cut by 2 bases, the J end by 7 bases, with 21 bases between. The CDR3 covers 17 residues. CDR1 and CDR2 (germline): SNHLY, FYNNEI. CDR3 nucleotide sequence: TGTGCCAGCAGTGAATTCCGGACAGTCCCCGGGGGGCAGCCCCAGCATTTT. This codes for CASSEFRTVPGGQPQHF.

V gene TRBV18 combines with J gene TRBJ2-6; the D is unclear. Between the trimmed V and J ends, which lost 3 bases and 3 bases, there was a span of 9 bases. CDR3 size: 15 residues. Germline V lookup: CDR1 KGHSH, CDR2 LQKENI. CDR3 residues: CASSPKGGGANVLTF. The DNA for the CDR3 is TGTGCCAGCTCACCGAAAGGCGGTGGGGCCAACGTCCTGACTTTC.

This chain uses TRBV7-3 with TRBJ2-1; unclear D gene. The germline gives CDR1 SGHTA, CDR2 FQGTGA. This CDR3 comprises 14 residues. Trimming pared 1 base from V and 7 bases from J, leaving 11 bases between. DNA of the CDR3: TGTGCCAGCAGCTTAAACGAGCTAACGAATGAGCAGTTCTTC. Residues: CASSLNELTNEQFF.

The J gene is TRBJ2-1, the V gene TRBV27; no firm D call. CDR1 is MNHEY, CDR2 SMNVEV, per germline (reference sequence). The CDR3 spans 13 residues. The germline V and J ends were trimmed by 8 bases and 8 bases, with 16 bases remaining between them. The CDR3 is CASRLLGGDEQFF. The CDR3 DNA sequence: TGTGCCAGCCGCCTCCTTGGCGGTGATGAGCAGTTCTTC.

The V call is TRBV7-8, the J call TRBJ2-4; D is possibly TRBD2 (6 bases). Germline V lookup: CDR1 SGHVS, CDR2 FQNEAQ. This CDR3 is built from 14 residues. The germline V and J ends were trimmed by 3 bases and 7 bases, with 13 bases remaining between them. The CDR3 sequence: CASSFFTSSNIQYF. In DNA, the CDR3 is TGTGCCAGCAGCTTTTTTACTAGCTCCAACATTCAGTACTTC.

J is TRBJ2-1 and V is TRBV5-1, with TRBD1 matching over 11 bases. Germline V gene data show CDR1 as SGHRS and CDR2 as YFSETQ. The V segment lost 3 bases and the J segment 3 bases; nucleotides outside the gene matches: 8. The CDR3 is 17 amino acids. Written as DNA, the CDR3 is TGCGCCAGCAGCTCTCGAACCGGGACAGGGGGCTACAATGAGCAGTTCTTC. Amino acids: CASSSRTGTGGYNEQFF.

The gene calls are TRBV7-9 and TRBJ1-1, with 9 bases matching TRBD1. The CDR3 contains 14 residues. CDR1 and CDR2 from the germline V gene are SEHNR and FQNEAQ (reference sequence). V lost 5 bases to trimming and J lost 10 bases; unmatched junction nucleotides: 11. CDR3 coding DNA: TGTGCCAGCAGCCGTCCCGGGACAGGGACAGGAGCTTTCTTT. Amino acids: CASSRPGTGTGAFF.

This clone has only a few counts. This chain connects TRBV28 to TRBJ1-1; 7 nucleotides agree with TRBD1. Losses at the gene ends were 6 bases for V and 2 bases for J; bases not matched to a gene: 6. Germline lookup yields CDR1 MDHEN and CDR2 SYDVKM. The CDR3 consists of 14 residues. The CDR3 nucleotides read TGTGCCAGCAGGTCATACAGGGGAAACACTGAAGCTTTCTTT. This encodes CASRSYRGNTEAFF.

This clone has just a few counts. This chain joins TRBV20-1 and TRBJ2-2; D is undetermined. Germline assignment: CDR1 DFQATT and CDR2 SNEGSKA (reference sequence). This CDR3 is built from 15 residues. V was trimmed by 3 bases and J by 3 bases, leaving 14 bases between them. CDR3 bases: TGCAGTGCTAGTGATGAGGATATTTACACCGGGGAGCTGTTTTTT. Translation gives CSASDEDIYTGELFF.

The rearrangement joins TRBV7-2 to TRBJ1-2, with 8 bases identical to TRBD1. Germline V CDR1 and CDR2: SGHTA, FQGNSA. The CDR3 extends over 13 amino acids. V trimming: 4 bases; J trimming: 8 bases; junction bases outside the gene matches: 6. This CDR3 reads CASSSGTGSGYTF. The CDR3 coding sequence is TGTGCCAGCAGCTCCGGGACAGGTTCAGGCTACACCTTC. Full variable domain (missing parts from reference TRBV7-2 and TRBJ1-2): GAGVSQSPSNKVTEKGKDVELRCDPISGHTALYWYRQSLGQGLEFLIYFQGNSAPDKSGLPSDRFSAERTGGSVSTLTIQRTQQEDSAVYLCASSSGTGSGYTFGSGTRLTVV.

V is TRBV9 and J is TRBJ2-3, with 7 bases that match TRBD2. CDR3 length: 14 amino acids. The germline V gene has CDR1 SGDLS and CDR2 YYNGEE. Trimming cost V 1 base and J 12 bases; bases outside gene matches: 11. The chain's CDR3 is CASSVYGSRGEQYF. The DNA of the CDR3 is TGTGCCAGCAGCGTATATGGATCCCGGGGGGAACAGTATTTT.